A single sample is the source of the 5 T cell receptor beta chains below, sequenced in a study of cytomegalovirus exposure and HLA in healthy donors. The PCR contained 60 Vbeta and 13 Jbeta primers. The repertoire was sequenced with immunoSEQ multiplex PCR; TCRdb's copy has only in-frame clones and lacks some. The sample yields about 110,000 clones, 83% seen once. Sample: PBMCs. Receptor source: a young man in good health and CMV-seronegative.

In DNA, the CDR3 is TGTGCCACCTCCCAGAGCGGGAGTTCCTACGAGCAGTACTTC. Residues: CATSQSGSSYEQYF. V gene TRBV28 combines with J gene TRBJ2-7; 8 nucleotides align to TRBD2. The CDR3 has 14 amino acids. V was clipped by 10 bases and J by 1 base; unmatched bases: 9. Germline values: CDR1 MDHEN, CDR2 SYDVKM. Variable domain in full (rest from reference TRBV28 and TRBJ2-7): DVKVTQSSRYLVKRTGEKVFLECVQDMDHENMFWYRQDPGLGLRLIYFSYDVKMKEKGDIPEGYSVSREKKERFSLILESASTNQTSMYLCATSQSGSSYEQYFGPGTRLTVT.

The chain employs TRBV19 and TRBJ2-5; TRBD2 matches 12 bases. Germline lookup yields CDR1 LNHDA and CDR2 SQIVND (reference sequence). J gave up 7 bases and V 5 bases, and 8 bases lay outside the gene matches. The CDR3 has 15 residues. CDR3 region: CASSGRTSGVGTQYF. The CDR3 nucleotides read TGTGCCAGTAGTGGGCGGACTAGCGGGGTTGGGACCCAGTACTTC. Drawing the rest from reference TRBV19 and TRBJ2-5, the complete variable domain is DGGITQSPKYLFRKEGQNVTLSCEQNLNHDAMYWYRQDPGQGLRLIYYSQIVNDFQKGDIAEGYSVSREKKESFPLTVTSAQKNPTAFYLCASSGRTSGVGTQYFGPGTRLLVL.

This clone was counted a single time. This sequence joins TRBV27 and TRBJ2-1; TRBD2 aligns across 12 bases. Trimming removed 7 bases from V and 3 bases from J; junction bases left unmatched: 4. The CDR3 covers 15 residues. Germline values: CDR1 MNHEY, CDR2 SMNVEV (reference sequence). CDR3 coding DNA: TGTGCCAGCACCCCTAGCGGGAGGGACTACAATGAGCAGTTCTTC. Protein product: CASTPSGRDYNEQFF.

The chain carries TRBV9 and TRBJ2-7; 15 nucleotides agree with TRBD2. Unmatched junction bases numbered 10, after V lost 3 bases and J lost 6 bases. Germline CDR1 is SGDLS and CDR2 is YYNGEE. The CDR3 contains 17 residues. The CDR3, as DNA: TGTGCCAGCAGCGGGACTAGCGGGAGGGCCGGGTTCGGCGAGCAGTACTTC. It encodes CASSGTSGRAGFGEQYF.

V gene TRBV5-1 combines with J gene TRBJ2-1; 15 nucleotides align to TRBD2. J lost 9 bases, V lost 3 bases, and 4 bases had no gene match. Germline loops: CDR1 SGHRS, CDR2 YFSETQ. This CDR3 contains 15 residues. The CDR3 DNA sequence: TGCGCCAGCAGCTGGACTAGCGGGAGGGCCGCTGAGCAGTTCTTC. Residues: CASSWTSGRAAEQFF.